Listed below are T cell receptor beta chains from one sample, sequenced in a study of T cells after yellow fever vaccination. From the 5' RACE reads, TCRdb called clonotypes with MiXCR, one entry per CDR3 protein. The sample contains over 250,000 distinct CDR3 sequences, approximately 4% of which appear only once. This sample comprised PBMCs, obtained 5 days after the yellow fever booster vaccination. The receptors were sampled from a man younger than 35 who received the YFV17D yellow fever vaccine. CDR3s include the opening cysteine and the closing phenylalanine or tryptophan. Each record gives: CDR3 DNA, CDR3 protein, D gene, V gene, J gene, clone size. The D gene is left open where the match is weak. Rows give clone size only sometimes, using once, few, many, or a class for an expanded clone.

TGTGCCAGCAGCCCGGGACAGGGAACCACTAATGAAAAACTGTTTTTT,CASSPGQGTTNEKLFF,TRBD1,TRBV5-4,TRBJ1-4,few
TGTGCCATCAGTGAGGGGGCGTGGGGGGTGAGTCAGCCCCAGCATTTT,CAISEGAWGVSQPQHF,-,TRBV10-3,TRBJ1-5,-
TGTGCCAGCACACGGCGGGACAAAACAGATACGCAGTATTTT,CASTRRDKTDTQYF,-,TRBV6-5,TRBJ2-3,-
TGTGCCAGCAGTTACTCGACCCTAGCGGGGGGCCTAAACACCGGGGAGCTGTTTTTT,CASSYSTLAGGLNTGELFF,TRBD2,TRBV6-5,TRBJ2-2,few
TGTGCCAGCAGCTCCCAAGGGACAGGGGGTACTGAAGCTTTCTTT,CASSSQGTGGTEAFF,TRBD1,TRBV11-3,TRBJ1-1,-
TGTGCCAGCAGCTACGCAACAGGGCCCCTCCACTTT,CASSYATGPLHF,-,TRBV13,TRBJ1-6,-
TGTGCCAGCAGCTTAGGAGGGGCTAGCCATATCCAGTACTTC,CASSLGGASHIQYF,-,TRBV11-3,TRBJ2-5,many
TGCAGTGCTAGAGATATCCGGGACCTCATGAACACTGAAGCTTTCTTT,CSARDIRDLMNTEAFF,-,TRBV20-1,TRBJ1-1,-
TGCAGCGTTGCCGACTATGGCTACACCTTC,CSVADYGYTF,-,TRBV29-1,TRBJ1-2,few
TGCGCCAGCAGCTTGATAGCGGGGGGGTCAGATACGCAGTATTTT,CASSLIAGGSDTQYF,TRBD2,TRBV5-1,TRBJ2-3,few
TGTGCCAGCAGCCAGACAGGGCCCACTCCTGGGGCCAACGTCCTGACTTTC,CASSQTGPTPGANVLTF,TRBD1,TRBV7-6,TRBJ2-6,few
TGTGCCAGCAGTGGAGGGATCCGGGACAGACTCTACGAGCAGTACTTC,CASSGGIRDRLYEQYF,TRBD1,TRBV2,TRBJ2-7,-
TGTGCCAGCAGCCCTCAGGGGTCCGGAAACACCATATATTTT,CASSPQGSGNTIYF,-,TRBV7-2,TRBJ1-3,many
TGTGCCAGCAGTCAGGGACTCGGGGGGTTGCAAGAGACCCAGTACTTC,CASSQGLGGLQETQYF,TRBD2,TRBV12-3/TRBV12-4,TRBJ2-5,few
TGCAGCGTGGAAGGACTAGCGGAGACCCAGTACTTC,CSVEGLAETQYF,TRBD2,TRBV29-1,TRBJ2-5,-
TGTGCCAGCGGATTAATCGCAGGCAGGGGTAATGAGCAGTTCTTC,CASGLIAGRGNEQFF,-,TRBV7-9,TRBJ2-1,many
TGTGCCACCAGTGGGAGCACAGATATGCAGTATTTT,CATSGSTDMQYF,-,TRBV24-1,TRBJ2-3,-
TGCGCCAGCAGCCAAGATAGGAGCCCGCAGGTTGGCACTGAAGCTTTCTTT,CASSQDRSPQVGTEAFF,-,TRBV4-1,TRBJ1-1,many
TGCAGCGCAGGACTAGCGGGGGGATTGGAGACCCAGTACTTC,CSAGLAGGLETQYF,TRBD2,TRBV29-1,TRBJ2-5,-
TGCGCCAGCAGCTTGAAAGGAGGGGTGAACACCGGGGAGCTGTTTTTT,CASSLKGGVNTGELFF,-,TRBV5-1,TRBJ2-2,many
TGCGCCAGCAGCGTAGGGACAAATGAAAAACTGTTTTTT,CASSVGTNEKLFF,-,TRBV5-1,TRBJ1-4,few
TGTGCCAGCAGCTCACCCCGTCCGGGCGATAAACGAGTGAACACTGAAGCTTTCTTT,CASSSPRPGDKRVNTEAFF,-,TRBV7-2,TRBJ1-1,-
TGTGCCAGCAGTTTGTACAGGAGAGAGCAGTACTTC,CASSLYRREQYF,-,TRBV28,TRBJ2-7,-
TGCGCCAGCAGCTTGGGGATGGGATACACTGAAGCTTTCTTT,CASSLGMGYTEAFF,-,TRBV5-1,TRBJ1-1,many
TGTGCCAGCCGGACAGGGGGTACGGGTCAGCCCCAGCATTTT,CASRTGGTGQPQHF,TRBD1,TRBV6-2/TRBV6-3,TRBJ1-5,many
TGTGCCAGCAGCCCTAGCGGACGGCTTTATCAGCCCCAGCATTTT,CASSPSGRLYQPQHF,-,TRBV6-2/TRBV6-3,TRBJ1-5,many
TGCGCCAGCAGCCGGACATTTTCGGTCAATCAGCCCCAGCATTTT,CASSRTFSVNQPQHF,-,TRBV5-1,TRBJ1-5,few
TGTGCCAGCAGCTCCTGGACAGGGGTTTATGGCTACACCTTC,CASSSWTGVYGYTF,TRBD1,TRBV5-8,TRBJ1-2,-
TGTGCCAGCAGCTTTGGGCAGGACGTCTATGGCTACACCTTC,CASSFGQDVYGYTF,-,TRBV7-2,TRBJ1-2,few
TGTGCCAGCAGCCGACAGGCCGGGGAGAACACTGAAGCTTTCTTT,CASSRQAGENTEAFF,-,TRBV7-9,TRBJ1-1,few
TGCGCCAGCAGTGTAGGGATGGGAAACATTCAGTACTTC,CASSVGMGNIQYF,-,TRBV10-1,TRBJ2-4,many
TGCGCCAGCAGCCAAGATTGGGTTTCTCAGCCCCAGCATTTT,CASSQDWVSQPQHF,-,TRBV4-3,TRBJ1-5,-
TGTGCCAGCAGTATCGACCGACTCAATGAGCAGTTCTTC,CASSIDRLNEQFF,-,TRBV11-2,TRBJ2-1,many
TGTGCCAGCCCCTCTTGGTGGCAGAGTACACATGGCTACACCTTC,CASPSWWQSTHGYTF,-,TRBV27,TRBJ1-2,-
TGTGCCGTAGGTTCCGGGGAGCTGTTTTTT,CAVGSGELFF,-,TRBV25-1,TRBJ2-2,few
TGTGCCAGCAGCCAAGTAGTACCGCCGAACACTGAAGCTTTCTTT,CASSQVVPPNTEAFF,-,TRBV3-1,TRBJ1-1,few
TGCGCCAGCAGCGAATCATATCGGACAGGGCATCAGCCCCAGCATTTT,CASSESYRTGHQPQHF,TRBD1,TRBV10-2,TRBJ1-5,few